The next 3 T cell receptor beta chains were all read from a single sample in a study of cytomegalovirus exposure and HLA in healthy donors. Repertoires were generated with immunoSEQ multiplex PCR, while TCRdb's copy carries only in-frame clones and drops some. The sample has over 200,000 clones; roughly 88% are singletons. The sequencing sample was made of PBMCs. The receptors shown here come from a woman aged 25 to 39 in good health and CMV-seronegative.

The chain has TRBV6-6 and TRBJ1-1; the D gene is possibly TRBD1 (5 bases). The germline gives CDR1 MNHNY, CDR2 SVGAGI (reference sequence). Trimming removed 2 bases from V and 3 bases from J, with 7 bases in between. CDR3 length equals 13 residues. CDR3 amino acids: CASSYPGYTEAFF. In DNA, the CDR3 is TGTGCCAGCAGTTACCCAGGGTACACTGAAGCTTTCTTT.

This clone came up once. This chain connects TRBV9 to TRBJ1-4; 11 positions match TRBD1. In germline, CDR1 is SGDLS, CDR2 YYNGEE. With V trimmed by 4 bases and J by 7 bases, 3 bases remained unmatched. This CDR3 has 14 residues. The CDR3 protein is CASSPGTGGEKLFF. The CDR3 DNA reads as TGTGCCAGCAGCCCCGGGACAGGGGGTGAAAAACTGTTTTTT.

CDR3 sequence reads: CSAKDRVNTEAFF. The CDR3 nucleotides read TGCAGCGCCAAAGACAGGGTGAACACTGAAGCTTTCTTT. This sequence joins TRBV29-1 and TRBJ1-1, with 7 bases fitting TRBD1. J was trimmed by 0 bases and V by 7 bases; bases with no gene match: 5. The CDR3 loop spans 13 amino acids. Germline CDR1 is SQVTM and CDR2 is ANQGSEA.